This TCR beta chain was found in a study of glioma-infiltrating T cells. On the study more broadly: Blood libraries targeted 4.5- to 10-fold coverage of about one million T cells. Study conclusions and caveats: CDR3 overlap between tissue and blood was very small. Shared blood CDR3 signature motifs marked patients with low tissue-blood divergence. Non-neoplastic patients had below-expected tissue-blood divergence, while all gliomas exceeded expectation.

Amplification of TCR alpha and beta CDR3 regions from RNA used iRepertoire nested multiplex PCR. MiXCR, run by TCRdb on the multiplex PCR reads, gives a single entry per CDR3 protein. The sample contains about 400,000 distinct CDR3 sequences, approximately 42% of which appear only once. A note on this clonotype: What it binds is unknown.

The CDR3 is 12 amino acids. The ends were cut back, 4 bases at V and 6 bases at J, with 10 bases in the middle. The sequencing input was glioma tissue, nonneoplastic brain tissue, or PBMCs (not recorded which). The receptor was isolated from a human donor with low-grade glioma or glioblastoma, undergoing nonglioma brain surgery, or in good health (not recorded which). This chain joins TRBV12-3 or TRBV12-4 and TRBJ2-7; D might be TRBD1 (6 bases). In nucleotides, the CDR3 is TGTGCCAGCAGTTGGGGGCTGGGCGAGCAGTACTTC. The encoded protein is CASSWGLGEQYF.